This T cell receptor beta chain was retrieved from a study of OX40 agonist ivuxolimab in advanced cancers. In the study overall: Patients' therapy was ivuxolimab, an antibody that acts as an agonist of OX40 (CD134). Points from the study as a whole: Expanded clones belonging to CD8+ T cells outnumbered, on average, those of CD4+.

The CDR3 is 16 amino acids. Germline V gene data show CDR1 as SNHLY and CDR2 as FYNNEI. The V gene end was trimmed by 4 bases and the J gene end by 4 bases; junction bases not matched to a gene: 10. Profiling relied on immunoSEQ multiplex PCR, and the TCRdb table lists in-frame clones only, not all of them. This sample has some 77,000 clones, with 85% found just once. Remarks on this clone: The target antigen is unknown.

The rearrangement joins TRBV2 to TRBJ2-3, with 8 bases aligning to TRBD2. The sample was CD4+ or CD8+ T cells sorted from blood, taken in a trial of the OX40 agonist ivuxolimab. The sequence was collected from an adult with an advanced solid tumor such as melanoma, head and neck, liver or kidney cancer. CDR3 in amino acids: CASSGGTRKGSDTQYF. CDR3 in DNA: TGTGCCAGCAGTGGCGGGACTAGAAAAGGGTCAGATACGCAGTATTTT.